This TCR beta chain came from a study of PD-L1 blockade in urothelial cancer. As for the study in general: Samples came from 3 weeks, at the second dose, and 6 weeks into treatment. Median blood clonality was around 0.08, with around 77,000 unique TCRs.

In germline, CDR1 is MNHNY, CDR2 SVGAGI (reference sequence). The CDR3 runs 16 residues. Trimming removed 6 bases at V and 0 bases at J, with 18 bases between. The method was immunoSEQ multiplex PCR; TCRdb's version includes in-frame clones alone and lacks a portion of them. Of roughly 45,000 clones listed, around nine tenths are singletons. The chain employs TRBV6-6 and TRBJ2-7, with D possibly matching TRBD1 (6 bases). This sequence originates from a woman aged 55-70 years with urothelial cancer. The material sequenced was PBMCs, taken around atezolizumab (anti-PD-L1) treatment. The CDR3 sequence: CASRDPSRGSSYEQYF. The CDR3 nucleotides read TGTGCCAGCAGAGACCCATCCAGGGGCAGCTCCTACGAGCAGTACTTC.